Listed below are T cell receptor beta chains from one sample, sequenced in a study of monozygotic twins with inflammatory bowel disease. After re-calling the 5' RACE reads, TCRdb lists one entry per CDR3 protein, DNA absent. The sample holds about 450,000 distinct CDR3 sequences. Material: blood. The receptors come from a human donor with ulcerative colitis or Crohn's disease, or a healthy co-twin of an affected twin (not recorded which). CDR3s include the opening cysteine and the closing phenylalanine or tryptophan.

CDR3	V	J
CSVPTGAGETQYF	TRBV29-1	TRBJ2-5
CASSHTYPTGKKSSYEQYF	TRBV4-3	TRBJ2-7
CASSLQGDSFTDTQYF	TRBV5-1	TRBJ2-3
CSARAPFGQDEGPYF	TRBV20-1	TRBJ2-7
CASSWAGTGSDNEQFF	TRBV5-1	TRBJ2-1
CASSSRQGGDEQYF	TRBV7-2	TRBJ2-7
CASSLEGYDTQYF	TRBV7-2	TRBJ2-3
CASRGQGFPNSPLHF	TRBV12-3/TRBV12-4	TRBJ1-6
CSVGLWDSPYEQYF	TRBV29-1	TRBJ2-7
CASSLGWGVYNEQFF	TRBV5-1	TRBJ2-1